This entry concerns a single TCR beta chain. This sample was taken from a study of blood T cell repertoires in COVID-19. Germline values: CDR1 SNHLY, CDR2 FYNNEI. V was trimmed by 2 bases and J by 6 bases, leaving 8 bases between them. This CDR3 spans 12 amino acids. As originally analysed: For nucleated cells, counts were estimated from reference gene primer amplification. Sequenced by immunoSEQ multiplex PCR; TCRdb stores in-frame clones only, minus some. The D gene and trimming were derived from the DNA, and the V and J assignments and clone size from that table. Of approximately 65,000 clones in the sample, roughly 85% are singletons; the top ten hold more than 0.95%.

The chain uses TRBV2 and TRBJ2-7; unclear D gene. The TCR was taken from a man aged 40-55 years with acute or convalescent COVID-19. Sequenced sample: peripheral blood. CDR3 in amino acids: CASSEPTGEQYF. CDR3 nucleotides: TGTGCCAGCAGTGAACCCACGGGCGAGCAGTACTTC.